The T cell receptor (beta chain) under discussion was sequenced for a study of shared clonotypes between healthy human individuals. Study conclusions and caveats: Non-shared clonotypes showed lower generation probabilities than clonotypes common to all four donors.

CDR3 length: 16 amino acids. Germline values: CDR1 MNHEY, CDR2 SVGAGI. Unmatched junction bases numbered 12, after V lost 2 bases and J lost 8 bases. Here immunoSEQ multiplex PCR was the method, and the copy in TCRdb shows in-frame clones only, minus some. Of millions of clones in the sample, approximately 90% are singletons; the top ten hold 0.13% to 0.15%. Worth noting for this clone: Its specificity is not known.

The sequence came from a young man in good health. This sequence joins TRBV6-5 and TRBJ1-1; 9 positions agree with TRBD1. Sequencing was carried out using naive CD4+ T cells sorted from blood. Subset specified: CD45RA+ positively selected. This CDR3 reads CASSYPGTGPTWEAFF. DNA for the CDR3: TGTGCCAGCAGTTACCCGGGGACAGGGCCAACGTGGGAAGCTTTCTTT.